This TCR beta chain was sequenced for a study of CD8 T cells in Susac syndrome. V lost 11 bases and J 4 bases, leaving 16 bases between the germline ends. The length of the CDR3 is 13 residues. Looked up from germline, CDR1 is MNHNS and CDR2 is SASEGT. Random hexamers were used to reverse transcribe an amount of 0.5 to 1 ug RNA. TCRdb itself ran the immunoSEQ multiplex PCR reads through MiXCR, one entry per CDR3 protein. The sample has roughly 180,000 distinct CDR3 sequences, approximately 95% seen once. This receptor was taken from a human donor with multiple sclerosis. The sequencing input was CD4+ T cells from PBMCs. The rearrangement joins TRBV6-1 to TRBJ2-3; weak D call: TRBD2 (6 bases). Here the CDR3 DNA reads TGTGCCGGACGTTTGGAGGGCGCAGATACGCAGTATTTT. Protein sequence: CAGRLEGADTQYF.